The source of this TCR beta chain is a study of blood T cells in healthy people across ages. Turning to the study itself: Per every two T cells, about one barcoded beta molecule was captured by template switching.

Alongside a J-beta primer mix, a sample-barcoded 5' primer served in a second PCR lasting about 7 to 11 cycles. MiXCR, run by TCRdb on the 5' RACE reads, gives a single entry per CDR3 protein. This table has about 680,000 distinct CDR3 sequences, 49% appearing once. About this clonotype: Its antigen is not identified.

Total RNA was isolated from each sample in quantities of at least 5.5 micrograms. Study results and caveats: PBMCs were not sorted, which prevented a conclusive comparison of naive versus antigen-experienced cells. Lack of knowledge of donor CMV status possibly confounded expanded clonotype changes.

The V and J ends lost 3 bases and 3 bases respectively, with 12 bases between them. This CDR3 region has 14 residues. The V gene's germline CDR1 is LNHDA and CDR2 SQIVND (reference sequence). Sequenced material: blood. The receptor comes from a woman aged 55-70 years in good health. This chain uses TRBV19 with TRBJ2-7; D is undetermined. The CDR3 DNA follows: TGTGCCAGTAGTATCAGCGTAAGAAACTACGAGCAGTACTTC. Residues: CASSISVRNYEQYF.